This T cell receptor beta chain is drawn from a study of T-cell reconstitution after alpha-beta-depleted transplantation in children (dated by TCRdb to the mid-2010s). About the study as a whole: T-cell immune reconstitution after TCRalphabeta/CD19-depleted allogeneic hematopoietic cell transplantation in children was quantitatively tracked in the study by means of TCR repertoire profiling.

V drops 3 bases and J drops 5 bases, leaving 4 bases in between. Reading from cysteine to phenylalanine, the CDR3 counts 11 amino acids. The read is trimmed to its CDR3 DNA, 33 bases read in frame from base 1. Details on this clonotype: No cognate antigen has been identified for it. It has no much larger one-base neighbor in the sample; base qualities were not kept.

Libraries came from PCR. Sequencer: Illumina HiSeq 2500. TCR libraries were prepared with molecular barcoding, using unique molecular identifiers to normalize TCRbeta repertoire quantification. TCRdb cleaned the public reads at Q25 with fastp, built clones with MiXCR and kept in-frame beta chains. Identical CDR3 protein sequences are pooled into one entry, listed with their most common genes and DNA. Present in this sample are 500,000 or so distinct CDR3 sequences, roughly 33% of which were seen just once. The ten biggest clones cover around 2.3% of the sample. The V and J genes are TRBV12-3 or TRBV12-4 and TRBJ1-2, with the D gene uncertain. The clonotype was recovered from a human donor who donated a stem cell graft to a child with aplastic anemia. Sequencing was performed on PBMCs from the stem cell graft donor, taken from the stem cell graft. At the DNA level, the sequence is TGTGCCAGCAGTTTGATGTATGGCTACACCTTC. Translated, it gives CASSLMYGYTF.